Listed here are 18 T cell receptor beta chains from one sample, sequenced in a study of OX40 agonist ivuxolimab in advanced cancers. Profiled with immunoSEQ multiplex PCR; TCRdb holds only in-frame clones, not every one. The sample has about 52,000 clones; approximately 91% are singletons. The sample in question was CD4+ or CD8+ T cells sorted from blood, obtained in a trial of the OX40 agonist ivuxolimab. The receptors come from an adult with an advanced solid tumor such as melanoma, head and neck, liver or kidney cancer.

This chain connects TRBV13 to TRBJ1-2, with a possible D match to TRBD1 (5 bases). CDR1 PRHDT and CDR2 FYEKMQ come from the germline V gene (reference sequence). This CDR3 has 16 amino acids. Trimming removed 1 base from V and 5 bases from J, with 17 bases in between. The CDR3, as DNA: TGTGCCAGCAGCTTAGAGGGTCGGGACGTATCTTATGGCTACACCTTC. Translated, it gives CASSLEGRDVSYGYTF.

The V and J genes are TRBV29-1 and TRBJ1-1, with a possible D match to TRBD1 (5 bases). The germline CDR1 and CDR2 sequences are SQVTM and ANQGSEA. The V gene lost 4 bases and the J gene lost 3 bases, with 9 bases spanning the gap. CDR3 length: 12 amino acids. The DNA for the CDR3 is TGCAGCGTTGGGGGCTCGGACACTGAAGCTTTCTTT. Amino acid sequence: CSVGGSDTEAFF.

This chain joins TRBV6-6 and TRBJ2-7; no clear D. The CDR3 runs to 11 residues. Germline V CDR1 and CDR2: MNHNY, SVGAGI (reference sequence). The V and J ends lost 4 bases and 3 bases respectively, with 4 bases between them. This CDR3 reads CASSSHYEQYF. CDR3 in DNA: TGTGCCAGCAGTTCCCACTACGAGCAGTACTTC.

CDR3 coding DNA: TGCGCCAGCAGCTTGATGTGGTCCTACGAGCAGTACTTC. Translating gives CASSLMWSYEQYF. The rearrangement links TRBV5-1 to TRBJ2-7; D not certain. Trimming left V 1 base short and J 1 base short, with 6 bases between. The V gene's germline CDR1 is SGHRS and CDR2 YFSETQ. The CDR3 extends over 13 amino acids. Looking up the rest from reference TRBV5-1 and TRBJ2-7 gives the full variable domain: KAGVTQTPRYLIKTRGQQVTLSCSPISGHRSVSWYQQTPGQGLQFLFEYFSETQRNKGNFPGRFSGRQFSNSRSEMNVSTLELGDSALYLCASSLMWSYEQYFGPGTRLTVT.

The rearrangement links TRBV19 to TRBJ2-1; D is uncertain. CDR3 length: 13 amino acids. Germline loops: CDR1 LNHDA, CDR2 SQIVND (reference sequence). Trimming stripped 2 bases from V and 4 bases from J, with 6 bases between. The CDR3 sequence: CASSIRKYNEQFF. The CDR3 DNA is TGTGCCAGTAGTATACGCAAATACAATGAGCAGTTCTTC.

The chain uses TRBV4-2 and TRBJ2-1; TRBD1 aligns across 8 bases. CDR1 is LGHNA, CDR2 YNFKEQ, per germline. Trimming removed 0 bases from V and 5 bases from J; junction bases left unmatched: 6. The length of the CDR3 is 16 residues. CDR3 bases: TGTGCCAGCAGCCAAGATCAACAGGGGGTCCACAATGAGCAGTTCTTC. It encodes CASSQDQQGVHNEQFF.

V usage is TRBV7-6 and J usage is TRBJ2-1; D might be TRBD2 (5 bases). Germline CDR1 SGHVS, CDR2 FNYEAQ. This CDR3 is built from 18 residues. V lost 0 bases and J lost 0, with 15 bases in between. The CDR3 sequence is CASSLAGGRRSSYNEQFF. CDR3 nucleotide sequence: TGTGCCAGCAGCTTAGCAGGAGGCCGGCGGAGCTCCTACAATGAGCAGTTCTTC.

The CDR3 reads CASSRARIAIEDGYTF. In nucleotides, the CDR3 is TGTGCCAGCAGCCGGGCCCGAATTGCTATCGAGGATGGCTACACCTTC. The gene calls are TRBV4-2 and TRBJ1-2; D gene unclear. Germline V gene data show CDR1 as LGHNA and CDR2 as YNFKEQ. The CDR3 extends over 16 amino acids. Between the trimmed V and J ends, which lost 4 bases and 6 bases, there was a span of 21 bases.

The chain uses TRBV6-1 and TRBJ1-2, with TRBD1 matching over 8 bases. The germline gives CDR1 MNHNS, CDR2 SASEGT. The CDR3 consists of 16 residues. The J segment lost 3 bases and the V segment lost 4 bases, leaving 10 bases of the junction unmatched. The CDR3 is CASSAPLQGADYGYTF. The CDR3 DNA sequence: TGTGCCAGCAGTGCTCCCCTTCAGGGGGCGGACTATGGCTACACCTTC.

The J gene is TRBJ2-7, the V gene TRBV7-2; 12 bases agree with TRBD2. Germline-derived CDR1 and CDR2 are SGHTA and FQGNSA. There are 14 residues in the CDR3. The trim removed 4 bases at V and 6 bases at J, leaving 4 bases unmatched. The CDR3, as DNA: TGTGCCAGCAGCTGGACTAGCGGGGACATCGAGCAGTACTTC. Translated, it gives CASSWTSGDIEQYF. Together with reference TRBV7-2 and TRBJ2-7, the CDR3 gives the full variable domain: GAGVSQSPSNKVTEKGKDVELRCDPISGHTALYWYRQSLGQGLEFLIYFQGNSAPDKSGLPSDRFSAERTGGSVSTLTIQRTQQEDSAVYLCASSWTSGDIEQYFGPGTRLTVT.

V is TRBV5-1 and J is TRBJ1-6; D unresolved. Germline V gene lookup returns CDR1 SGHRS and CDR2 YFSETQ. V lost 4 bases and J 9 bases, leaving 14 bases between the germline ends. CDR3 size: 14 residues. The CDR3 nucleotides read TGCGCCAGCAGCCCCGGACCCCCGGGTTCACCCCTCCACTTT. This encodes CASSPGPPGSPLHF.

This clone has a handful of counts. This sequence joins TRBV6-1 and TRBJ2-7, with a weak D call TRBD1 (6 bases). This CDR3 comprises 15 residues. Deletions cut 1 base from V and 0 bases from J, with 10 bases between. Germline CDR1 MNHNS, CDR2 SASEGT. CDR3 coding DNA: TGTGCCAGCAGTGAAGTGGCAGGGGTCTCCTACGAGCAGTACTTC. It is translated as CASSEVAGVSYEQYF.

The chain uses TRBV18 and TRBJ1-2; TRBD1 aligns across 9 bases. The germline CDR1 and CDR2 sequences are KGHSH and LQKENI. The length of the CDR3 is 14 residues. The V segment lost 0 bases and the J segment 4 bases; nucleotides outside the gene matches: 0. CDR3 in DNA: TGTGCCAGCTCACCACCGGGACAGGGCTATGGCTACACCTTC. Translation: CASSPPGQGYGYTF.

V and J are TRBV7-3 and TRBJ2-1, with D unresolved. The germline gives CDR1 SGHTA, CDR2 FQGTGA. The CDR3 has 14 amino acids. Trimming took off 4 bases at V and 8 bases at J, with 15 bases between the two ends. The chain's CDR3 is CASSSSDADDEQFF. In DNA, the CDR3 is TGTGCCAGCAGCTCCTCCGACGCTGACGATGAGCAGTTCTTC.

The chain couples TRBV4-3 to TRBJ1-4; no reliable D call. V was clipped by 0 bases and J by 5 bases, with 10 bases between them. The CDR3 extends over 15 amino acids. Germline CDR1 is LGHNA and CDR2 is YSLEER. The CDR3, as DNA: TGCGCCAGCAGCCAAGAATCAATGGGGAATGAAAAACTGTTTTTT. Its protein product is CASSQESMGNEKLFF.

The gene calls are TRBV7-6 and TRBJ1-3; D remains ambiguous. The length of the CDR3 is 17 residues. Germline CDR1 is SGHVS and CDR2 is FNYEAQ. Trimming took 5 bases from V and 0 from J, leaving 17 bases between them. The CDR3 sequence: CASSASPGRSSGNTIYF. The DNA for the CDR3 is TGTGCCAGCAGCGCCTCCCCTGGACGGAGCTCTGGAAACACCATATATTTT.

This clone was seen once. V is TRBV6-4 and J is TRBJ2-3, with TRBD2 as a possible D gene (6 bases). CDR3 length equals 11 residues. Trimming took off 3 bases at V and 8 bases at J, with 6 bases between the two ends. The germline V gene has CDR1 MRHNA and CDR2 SNTAGT. The CDR3, as DNA: TGTGCCAGCAGTGAGGAGGGTACGCAGTATTTT. This translates into CASSEEGTQYF.

This chain joins TRBV19 and TRBJ2-5; the match to TRBD2 covers 7 bases. V dropped 10 bases and J dropped 3; count of bases not matched to a gene: 5. The CDR3 covers 12 residues. Germline CDR1 and CDR2: LNHDA and SQIVND (reference sequence). Written as DNA, the CDR3 is TGTGCCACTAAGAGCGGGGAAGAGACCCAGTACTTC. Protein product: CATKSGEETQYF.